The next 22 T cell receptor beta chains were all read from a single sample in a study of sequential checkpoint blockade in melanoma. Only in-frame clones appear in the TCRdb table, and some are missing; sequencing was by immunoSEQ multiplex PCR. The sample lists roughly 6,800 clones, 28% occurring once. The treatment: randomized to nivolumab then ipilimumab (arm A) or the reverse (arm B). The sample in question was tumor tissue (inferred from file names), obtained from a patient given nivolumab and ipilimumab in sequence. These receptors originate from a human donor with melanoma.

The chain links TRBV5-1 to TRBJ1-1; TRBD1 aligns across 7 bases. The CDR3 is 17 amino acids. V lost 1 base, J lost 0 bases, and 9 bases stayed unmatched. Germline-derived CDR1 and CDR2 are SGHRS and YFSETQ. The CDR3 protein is CASSLTGAKGMNTEAFF. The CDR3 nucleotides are TGCGCCAGCAGCTTGACAGGGGCCAAGGGCATGAACACTGAAGCTTTCTTT. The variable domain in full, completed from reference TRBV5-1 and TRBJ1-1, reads KAGVTQTPRYLIKTRGQQVTLSCSPISGHRSVSWYQQTPGQGLQFLFEYFSETQRNKGNFPGRFSGRQFSNSRSEMNVSTLELGDSALYLCASSLTGAKGMNTEAFFGQGTRLTVV.

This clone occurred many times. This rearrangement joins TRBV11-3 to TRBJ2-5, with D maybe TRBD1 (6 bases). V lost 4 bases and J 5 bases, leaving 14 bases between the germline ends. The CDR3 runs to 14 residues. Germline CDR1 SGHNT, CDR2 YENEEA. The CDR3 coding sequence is TGTGCCAGCAGCTGGACACAGGGCGGGGAGACCCAGTACTTC. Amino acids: CASSWTQGGETQYF.

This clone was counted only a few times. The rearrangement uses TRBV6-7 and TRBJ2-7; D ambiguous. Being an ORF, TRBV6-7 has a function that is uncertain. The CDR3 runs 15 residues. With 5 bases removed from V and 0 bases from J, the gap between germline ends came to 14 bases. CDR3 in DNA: TGTGCCAGCAGTGAAGGTGACGGGTCCTCCTACGAGCAGTACTTC. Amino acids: CASSEGDGSSYEQYF.

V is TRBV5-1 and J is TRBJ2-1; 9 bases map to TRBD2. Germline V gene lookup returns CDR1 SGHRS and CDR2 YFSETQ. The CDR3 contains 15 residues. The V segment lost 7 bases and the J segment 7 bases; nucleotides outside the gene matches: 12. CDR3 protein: CASSQTSGYRNEQFF. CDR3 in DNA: TGCGCCAGCTCCCAGACTAGCGGCTATCGGAATGAGCAGTTCTTC. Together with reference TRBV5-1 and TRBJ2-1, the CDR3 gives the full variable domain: KAGVTQTPRYLIKTRGQQVTLSCSPISGHRSVSWYQQTPGQGLQFLFEYFSETQRNKGNFPGRFSGRQFSNSRSEMNVSTLELGDSALYLCASSQTSGYRNEQFFGPGTRLTVL.

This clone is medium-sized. The CDR3 protein is CAISTANEKLFF. The CDR3 region has the DNA TGTGCCATCAGCACAGCAAATGAAAAACTGTTTTTT. The chain links TRBV6-8 to TRBJ1-4, with D uncertain. This CDR3 has 12 residues. V was pared by 10 bases and J by 5 bases, with 11 bases between. Germline V lookup: CDR1 MNHGY, CDR2 SAAAGT.

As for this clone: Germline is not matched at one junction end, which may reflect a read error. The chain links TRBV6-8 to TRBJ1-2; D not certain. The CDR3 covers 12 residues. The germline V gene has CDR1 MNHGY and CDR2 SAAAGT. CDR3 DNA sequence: TGTGCCATCAGTTCGGGGAACTATGGCTACACCTTC. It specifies CAISSGNYGYTF.

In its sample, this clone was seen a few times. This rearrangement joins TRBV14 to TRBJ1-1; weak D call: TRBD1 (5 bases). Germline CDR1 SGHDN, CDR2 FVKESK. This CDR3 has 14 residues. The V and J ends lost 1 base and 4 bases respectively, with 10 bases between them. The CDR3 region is CASSQARGGTEAFF. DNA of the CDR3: TGTGCCAGCAGCCAAGCTCGGGGGGGCACTGAAGCTTTCTTT.

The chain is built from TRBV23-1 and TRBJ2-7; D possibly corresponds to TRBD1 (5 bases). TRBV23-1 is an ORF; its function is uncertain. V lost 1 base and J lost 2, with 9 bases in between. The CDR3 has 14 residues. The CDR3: CASSQCGRAYEQYF. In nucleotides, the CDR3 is TGCGCCAGCAGTCAATGTGGCAGGGCCTACGAGCAGTACTTC.

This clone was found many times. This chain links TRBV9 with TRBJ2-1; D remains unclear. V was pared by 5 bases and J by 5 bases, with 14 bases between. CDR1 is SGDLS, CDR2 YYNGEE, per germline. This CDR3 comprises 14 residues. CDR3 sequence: CASRVGSKNNEQFF. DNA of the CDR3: TGTGCCAGCAGGGTGGGCTCGAAGAACAATGAGCAGTTCTTC.

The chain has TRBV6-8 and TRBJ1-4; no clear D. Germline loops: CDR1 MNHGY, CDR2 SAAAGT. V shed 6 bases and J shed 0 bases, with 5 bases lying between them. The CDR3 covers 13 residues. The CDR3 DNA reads TGTGCCAGCAGAGGGTCAACTAATGAAAAACTGTTTTTT. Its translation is CASRGSTNEKLFF.

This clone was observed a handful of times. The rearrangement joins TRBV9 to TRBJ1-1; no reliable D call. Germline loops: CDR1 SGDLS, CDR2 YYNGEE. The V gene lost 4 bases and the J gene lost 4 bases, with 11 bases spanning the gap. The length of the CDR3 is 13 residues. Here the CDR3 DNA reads TGTGCCAGCAGCTCAACGCAGGCCACTGAAGCTTTCTTT. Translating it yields CASSSTQATEAFF.

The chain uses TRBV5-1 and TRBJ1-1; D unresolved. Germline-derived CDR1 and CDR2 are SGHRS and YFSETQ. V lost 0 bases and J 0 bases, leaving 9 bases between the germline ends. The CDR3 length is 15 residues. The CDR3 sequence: CASSLDPSVNTEAFF. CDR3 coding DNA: TGCGCCAGCAGCTTGGACCCCAGCGTGAACACTGAAGCTTTCTTT.

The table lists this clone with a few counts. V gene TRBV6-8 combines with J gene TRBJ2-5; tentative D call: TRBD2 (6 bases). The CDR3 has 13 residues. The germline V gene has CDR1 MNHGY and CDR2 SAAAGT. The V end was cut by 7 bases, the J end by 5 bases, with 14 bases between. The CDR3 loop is CASKPSGRETQYF. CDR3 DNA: TGTGCCAGCAAACCTTCAGGGAGGGAGACCCAGTACTTC.

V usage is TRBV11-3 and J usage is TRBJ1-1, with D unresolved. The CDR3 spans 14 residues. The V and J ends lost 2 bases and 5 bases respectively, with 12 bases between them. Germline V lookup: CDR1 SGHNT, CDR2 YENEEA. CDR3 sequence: CASSLKGSGTEAFF. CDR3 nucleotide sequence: TGTGCCAGCAGCTTAAAAGGTTCGGGGACTGAAGCTTTCTTT.

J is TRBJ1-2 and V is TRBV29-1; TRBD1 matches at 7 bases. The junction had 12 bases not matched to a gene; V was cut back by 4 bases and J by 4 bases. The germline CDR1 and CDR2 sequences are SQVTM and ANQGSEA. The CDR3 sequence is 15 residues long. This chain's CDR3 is CSVGVLERGLYGYTF. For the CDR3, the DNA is TGCAGCGTTGGAGTATTGGAGAGGGGGCTCTATGGCTACACCTTC.

The CDR3 nucleotides read TGTGCCAGCTCACCTATCCCGGTAGGGAAAATGAACACTGAAGCTTTCTTT. This codes for CASSPIPVGKMNTEAFF. This chain joins TRBV18 and TRBJ1-1; no firm D call. The CDR3 loop spans 17 amino acids. Trimming shortened V by 3 bases and J by 0 bases, and 17 bases separated the two germline ends. CDR1 and CDR2 from the germline V gene are KGHSH and LQKENI.

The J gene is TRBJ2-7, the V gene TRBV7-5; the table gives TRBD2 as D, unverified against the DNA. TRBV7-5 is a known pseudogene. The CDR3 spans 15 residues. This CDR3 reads CASSLDAGFSYEQYF. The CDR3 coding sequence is TGTGCCAGCAGCTTAGATGCCGGGTTCTCCTACGAGCAGTACTTC.

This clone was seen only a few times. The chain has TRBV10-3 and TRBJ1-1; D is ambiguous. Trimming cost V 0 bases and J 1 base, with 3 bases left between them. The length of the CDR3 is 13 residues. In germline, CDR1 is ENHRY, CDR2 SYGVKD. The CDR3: CAISESGNTEAFF. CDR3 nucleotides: TGTGCCATCAGTGAGTCGGGGAACACTGAAGCTTTCTTT.

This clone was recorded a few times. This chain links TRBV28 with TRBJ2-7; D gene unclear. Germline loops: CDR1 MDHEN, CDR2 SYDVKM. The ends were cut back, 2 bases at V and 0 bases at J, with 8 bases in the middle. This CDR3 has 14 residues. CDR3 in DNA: TGTGCCAGCAGTTTAGTATTCGCCTCCTACGAGCAGTACTTC. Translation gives CASSLVFASYEQYF.

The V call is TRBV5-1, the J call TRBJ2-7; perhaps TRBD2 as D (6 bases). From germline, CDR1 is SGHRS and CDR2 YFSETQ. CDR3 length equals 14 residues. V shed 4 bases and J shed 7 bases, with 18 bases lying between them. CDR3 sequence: CASSPRDHTQEQYF. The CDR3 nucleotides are TGCGCCAGCAGCCCGCGGGACCACACTCAGGAGCAGTACTTC.

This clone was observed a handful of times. The CDR3 reads CASRGGLSNYNEQFF. The CDR3, as DNA: TGCGCCAGCAGGGGTGGACTATCTAACTACAATGAGCAGTTCTTC. The V gene is TRBV5-1, the J gene TRBJ2-1; possible D gene TRBD2, 6 bases. Germline V CDR1 and CDR2: SGHRS, YFSETQ. This CDR3 comprises 15 residues. Trimming cost V 5 bases and J 3 bases, with 15 bases left between them. Using reference TRBV5-1 and TRBJ2-1 for the parts outside the CDR3, the full variable domain is KAGVTQTPRYLIKTRGQQVTLSCSPISGHRSVSWYQQTPGQGLQFLFEYFSETQRNKGNFPGRFSGRQFSNSRSEMNVSTLELGDSALYLCASRGGLSNYNEQFFGPGTRLTVL.

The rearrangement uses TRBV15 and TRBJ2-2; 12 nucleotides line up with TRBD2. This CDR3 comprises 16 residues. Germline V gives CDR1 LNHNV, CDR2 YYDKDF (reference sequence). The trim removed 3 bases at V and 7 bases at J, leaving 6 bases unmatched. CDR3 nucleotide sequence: TGTGCCACCAGCAGGATTCTAGCGGGAGGGGGCGGGGAGCTGTTTTTT. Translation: CATSRILAGGGGELFF.